This TCR beta chain was sequenced for a study of technical replicates of blood from a few donors (dated by TCRdb to the late 2010s). The germline V gene (reference sequence) supplies CDR1 SGHNT and CDR2 YYREEE. The CDR3 holds 16 amino acids from the cysteine to the phenylalanine. The retained sequence is limited to the CDR3, 48 bases, with the frame set at the first base. For this chain, trimming is 1 base at the V end and 10 bases at the J end, and the number of junction bases without a gene match is 10. The library was built by means of the immunoSEQ multiplex PCR assay. TCRdb limited this immuneACCESS table to in-frame rearrangements with V and J called. A share of clones is missing; checked studies link under half to unresolved V genes, and the rest is unexplained. The sample yields roughly 70,000 clones; about 90% were counted once. Of the sample, approximately 0.39% falls within the top ten clones.

For this clone: What this receptor recognizes is not known. No base-level quality is on record; no much larger clone is a single base apart.

Sequenced: T cells isolated from PBMCs. This clonotype originated in a human donor in good health. The rearranged chain carries TRBV5-4 and TRBJ2-1; the junction holds 11 bases that match TRBD2. The CDR3 reads CASSLLYSGRAWEQFF. The DNA is as follows: TGTGCCAGCAGCTTGCTGTATAGCGGGAGGGCTTGGGAGCAGTTCTTC.